These 25 T cell receptor beta chains were all obtained from the same sample, sequenced in a study of identical twins. TCRdb recomputed calls from the 5' RACE reads with MiXCR, one row per CDR3 protein. The table has around 680,000 distinct CDR3 sequences, less than 10% seen once; the top ten hold 0.98%. This sample also appeared in a second study, on yellow fever vaccine responses in identical twins.

The sequenced material came from PBMCs. The receptors derive from a woman between 18 and 29 years old in good health.

This clonotype occurred many times. This chain uses TRBV12-3 or TRBV12-4 with TRBJ2-4; 7 nucleotides align to TRBD1. The CDR3 contains 13 residues. With 5 bases clipped from V and 6 bases from J, the junction kept 4 bases outside the gene matches. As DNA, the CDR3 is TGTGCCAGCAGTGTGGGACAGACAAACATTCAGTACTTC. Its translation is CASSVGQTNIQYF.

This clonotype was seen more than once but under ten times. The CDR3 nucleotides read TGTGCCAGCAGTCAGGGGGGGGCAGCTAACTATGGCTACACCTTC. It yields the protein CASSQGGAANYGYTF. This chain joins TRBV12-3 or TRBV12-4 and TRBJ1-2, with 7 nucleotides matching TRBD1. V lost 5 bases, J lost 0 bases, and 6 bases stayed unmatched. The CDR3 has 15 residues.

The chain is built from TRBV12-5 and TRBJ2-2; D is possibly TRBD2 (5 bases). The CDR3 is 15 residues long. CDR1 and CDR2 from the germline V gene are LGHNT and FRNRAP. Trimming took 0 bases from V and 3 from J, leaving 8 bases between them. CDR3 nucleotide sequence: TGTGCTAGTGGTTTGGTAGTCGGGGACACCGGGGAGCTGTTTTTT. It yields the protein CASGLVVGDTGELFF.

The chain joins TRBV10-3 to TRBJ2-1; perhaps D is TRBD1 or TRBD2 (5 bases each). Trimming left V 2 bases short and J 3 bases short, with 8 bases between. CDR3 length equals 14 residues. Germline V CDR1 and CDR2: ENHRY, SYGVKD. Here the CDR3 reads CAISEDGGYNEQFF. For the CDR3, the DNA is TGTGCCATCAGTGAGGATGGGGGCTACAATGAGCAGTTCTTC.

V is TRBV7-9 and J is TRBJ2-2, with a tentative D call TRBD1 (5 bases). V shed 0 bases and J shed 1 base, with 6 bases lying between them. The V gene's germline CDR1 is SEHNR and CDR2 FQNEAQ (reference sequence). The CDR3 length is 15 residues. DNA of the CDR3: TGTGCCAGCAGCTTAGCGACAGAGAACACCGGGGAGCTGTTTTTT. It encodes CASSLATENTGELFF.

The table lists this clonotype with a few counts. The rearrangement joins TRBV7-8 to TRBJ2-7; a possible D gene is TRBD1 (5 bases). V dropped 0 bases and J dropped 1 base, with 10 bases sitting between them. Germline assignment: CDR1 SGHVS and CDR2 FQNEAQ. The CDR3 runs 15 residues. This CDR3 reads CASSLANSGSYEQYF. For the CDR3, the DNA is TGTGCCAGCAGCTTAGCGAACTCAGGGTCCTACGAGCAGTACTTC.

This rearrangement joins TRBV20-1 to TRBJ2-7, with 7 bases aligning to TRBD1. The CDR3 sequence is 13 residues long. The germline CDR1 and CDR2 sequences are DFQATT and SNEGSKA (reference sequence). Unmatched junction bases numbered 9, after V lost 5 bases and J lost 5 bases. This chain's CDR3 is CSAEPDRSHEQYF. CDR3 sequence (DNA): TGCAGTGCTGAACCGGACAGGTCCCACGAGCAGTACTTC.

The gene calls are TRBV5-1 and TRBJ2-1, with 7 bases matching TRBD2. With V trimmed by 3 bases and J by 8 bases, 11 bases remained unmatched. The CDR3 sequence is 15 residues long. CDR1 is SGHRS and CDR2 is YFSETQ in the germline V gene. The CDR3 DNA sequence: TGCGCCAGCAGCTACGGAAGGGAGGGCCTCGATGAGCAGTTCTTC. Translated: CASSYGREGLDEQFF. Full variable domain (remainder filled in from reference TRBV5-1 and TRBJ2-1): KAGVTQTPRYLIKTRGQQVTLSCSPISGHRSVSWYQQTPGQGLQFLFEYFSETQRNKGNFPGRFSGRQFSNSRSEMNVSTLELGDSALYLCASSYGREGLDEQFFGPGTRLTVL.

The chain employs TRBV6-5 and TRBJ2-1, with D maybe TRBD2 (6 bases). V was cut by 10 bases and J by 7 bases, with 11 bases left in between. Germline V CDR1 and CDR2: MNHEY, SVGAGI. The CDR3 consists of 11 residues. Written as DNA, the CDR3 is TGTGCCATCGGGAGCTTGAATGAGCAGTTCTTC. Amino acid sequence: CAIGSLNEQFF.

This clonotype was picked up many times. J is TRBJ2-7 and V is TRBV6-2 or TRBV6-3; 12 bases align to TRBD2. Germline CDR1 reads MNHEY; CDR2 reads SVGEGT. The J segment lost 0 bases and the V segment lost 5 bases, leaving 2 bases of the junction unmatched. The CDR3 runs 15 residues. The CDR3 is CASSRTSGDSYEQYF. The CDR3 DNA follows: TGTGCCAGCAGTAGGACTAGCGGGGACTCCTACGAGCAGTACTTC.

The chain is built from TRBV7-2 and TRBJ2-2; D uncertain. The CDR3 loop spans 17 amino acids. Trimming removed 4 bases from V and 0 bases from J, with 15 bases in between. The V gene's germline CDR1 is SGHTA and CDR2 FQGNSA. Here the CDR3 DNA reads TGTGCCAGCAGCTACATAACGGGTAACGCGAACACCGGGGAGCTGTTTTTT. Translated, it gives CASSYITGNANTGELFF. Using reference TRBV7-2 and TRBJ2-2 for the parts outside the CDR3, the full variable domain is GAGVSQSPSNKVTEKGKDVELRCDPISGHTALYWYRQSLGQGLEFLIYFQGNSAPDKSGLPSDRFSAERTGGSVSTLTIQRTQQEDSAVYLCASSYITGNANTGELFFGEGSRLTVL.

The sample holds many counts of this clonotype. The chain has TRBV7-9 and TRBJ2-7, with 10 bases aligning to TRBD1. Germline V lookup: CDR1 SEHNR, CDR2 FQNEAQ (reference sequence). V dropped 5 bases and J dropped 1; count of bases not matched to a gene: 5. This CDR3 comprises 15 residues. CDR3: CASSRGQGGSYEQYF. The CDR3 DNA follows: TGTGCCAGCAGCCGAGGACAGGGGGGTTCCTACGAGCAGTACTTC.

The chain combines TRBV7-9 with TRBJ2-1; 7 nucleotides agree with TRBD1. CDR1 is SEHNR, CDR2 FQNEAQ, per germline (reference sequence). The CDR3 has 17 residues. The V segment lost 0 bases and the J segment 3 bases; nucleotides outside the gene matches: 8. The CDR3 region has the DNA TGTGCCAGCAGCTTAGCGCAGGGACAGAACTACTACAATGAGCAGTTCTTC. This sequence encodes CASSLAQGQNYYNEQFF.

The table lists this clonotype with many counts. The rearrangement links TRBV12-3 or TRBV12-4 to TRBJ2-1; 8 bases line up with TRBD1. Trimming took 6 bases from V and 4 from J; bases not matched to a gene: 11. CDR3 size: 16 residues. The CDR3, as DNA: TGTGCCAGCAGCCGAGGACAGGGTAAAGGATACAATGAGCAGTTCTTC. Encoded protein: CASSRGQGKGYNEQFF.

This clonotype occurred a few times. CDR3 DNA: TGCGCCAGCAGCCGAGGGACAGACTACTCCTACGAGCAGTACTTC. Amino acid sequence: CASSRGTDYSYEQYF. The chain recombines TRBV5-1 with TRBJ2-7; 7 positions match TRBD1. The CDR3 length is 15 residues. Losses at the gene ends were 4 bases for V and 0 bases for J; bases not matched to a gene: 7. Per the germline V gene, CDR1 is SGHRS and CDR2 is YFSETQ.

This clonotype was counted at least ten times. V usage is TRBV6-5 and J usage is TRBJ1-4; tentatively, D is TRBD1 (6 bases). The CDR3 has 14 residues. CDR1 is MNHEY and CDR2 is SVGAGI in the germline V gene. V was clipped by 2 bases and J by 5 bases, with 9 bases between them. For the CDR3, the DNA is TGTGCCAGCAGTTACGGGGACAACAATGAAAAACTGTTTTTT. This translates into CASSYGDNNEKLFF.

This clonotype was counted only a few times. Here the CDR3 reads CASSLPPSGRGSYEQYF. CDR3 nucleotides: TGTGCCAGCAGCCTCCCCCCTAGCGGGAGGGGGTCCTACGAGCAGTACTTC. The V gene is TRBV3-1, the J gene TRBJ2-7, with 12 bases that match TRBD2. The CDR3 extends over 17 amino acids. V lost 4 bases and J lost 1; bases outside the gene matches: 8. CDR1 is LGHDT, CDR2 YNNKEL, per germline (reference sequence).

This clonotype showed up many times. The chain has TRBV12-3 or TRBV12-4 and TRBJ2-1; the match to TRBD2 covers 11 bases. V lost 6 bases, J lost 7 bases, and 5 bases stayed unmatched. The CDR3 runs to 14 residues. The CDR3 DNA follows: TGTGCCAGCAGGACTAGCGGGGCTGGGAATGAGCAGTTCTTC. It is translated as CASRTSGAGNEQFF.

The chain employs TRBV15 and TRBJ2-7; TRBD2 might be the D (6 bases). The CDR3 is 17 residues long. Germline assignment: CDR1 LNHNV and CDR2 YYDKDF (reference sequence). The germline V and J ends were trimmed by 0 bases and 2 bases, with 17 bases remaining between them. The CDR3 DNA follows: TGTGCCACCAGCAGAGATCGAGCGCTAGCGCAGACCTACGAGCAGTACTTC. Translation: CATSRDRALAQTYEQYF.

V gene TRBV5-1 combines with J gene TRBJ2-7; a possible D gene is TRBD1 (6 bases). The V gene's germline CDR1 is SGHRS and CDR2 YFSETQ. Trimming took off 7 bases at V and 5 bases at J, with 13 bases between the two ends. This CDR3 contains 12 residues. The CDR3 DNA is TGCGCCAGCTCTAGAGAGGGGGACGAGCAGTACTTC. Translation gives CASSREGDEQYF. The full variable domain, completed using reference TRBV5-1 and TRBJ2-7, is KAGVTQTPRYLIKTRGQQVTLSCSPISGHRSVSWYQQTPGQGLQFLFEYFSETQRNKGNFPGRFSGRQFSNSRSEMNVSTLELGDSALYLCASSREGDEQYFGPGTRLTVT.

This rearrangement joins TRBV5-6 to TRBJ2-3, with D perhaps matching TRBD1 (6 bases). This CDR3 spans 16 amino acids. Between the trimmed V and J ends, which lost 0 bases and 2 bases, there was a span of 13 bases. The germline V gene encodes CDR1 SGHDT and CDR2 YYEEEE. The CDR3 DNA is TGTGCCAGCAGCTTGGGGTTTGGACAGCCCACAGATACGCAGTATTTT. As protein: CASSLGFGQPTDTQYF.

This clonotype was counted a few times. The chain is built from TRBV28 and TRBJ2-2; the D gene is possibly TRBD1 (6 bases). The CDR3 runs to 13 residues. The ends were cut back, 8 bases at V and 2 bases at J, with 9 bases in the middle. Looked up from germline, CDR1 is MDHEN and CDR2 is SYDVKM. This CDR3 reads CASYRANTGELFF. In nucleotides, the CDR3 is TGTGCCAGCTACAGGGCCAACACCGGGGAGCTGTTTTTT.

This clonotype was seen repeatedly, ten times or more. The V call is TRBV4-2, the J call TRBJ2-7; 9 bases match TRBD2. CDR3 length equals 14 residues. With 3 bases clipped from V and 3 bases from J, the junction kept 3 bases outside the gene matches. CDR1 and CDR2 (germline): LGHNA, YNFKEQ. The CDR3 DNA sequence: TGTGCCAGCAGCCAGAAGACTAGCGGCTACGAGCAGTACTTC. This gives the protein CASSQKTSGYEQYF.

The chain employs TRBV24-1 and TRBJ2-1, with 8 nucleotides matching TRBD2. V lost 9 bases to trimming and J lost 0 bases; unmatched junction nucleotides: 3. The CDR3 loop spans 14 amino acids. The germline V gene encodes CDR1 KGHDR and CDR2 SFDVKD. The CDR3 here is CATQSGSSYNEQFF. DNA of the CDR3: TGTGCCACCCAGAGCGGGAGCTCCTACAATGAGCAGTTCTTC.

This clonotype was seen more than once but under ten times. The chain is built from TRBV6-1 and TRBJ1-2; no reliable D call. CDR3 length: 15 residues. Trimming pared 6 bases from V and 5 bases from J, leaving 19 bases between. The germline CDR1 and CDR2 sequences are MNHNS and SASEGT. CDR3 nucleotide sequence: TGTGCCAGCAGCGAGTCCCTTAATCGACCGTATGGCTACACCTTC. This sequence encodes CASSESLNRPYGYTF.